This TCR beta chain was captured in a study of CD8 T cells in Susac syndrome (dated by TCRdb to about 2019). Notes on the research overall: Of the Susac syndrome patients who were sequenced, six had clinically active disease and eight were in clinical remission. At blood withdrawal, Susac syndrome patients were either therapy-naive, taking corticosteroids (in some cases with IVIg as well), or taking IVIg alone. The study used repertoire sequencing to test whether antigen drove CD8+ T cell activation and differentiation in Susac syndrome. CD8+ T cell repertoire clonality was compared between about a dozen healthy donors, approximately 14 Susac syndrome patients and approximately 15 multiple sclerosis patients.

Peripheral blood CD8+ and CD4+ T cells from healthy donors, Susac syndrome patients and multiple sclerosis patients were profiled by high-throughput TCR beta sequencing. The Susac syndrome patients fulfilled recently defined diagnostic criteria for either definite or probable disease. Bulk CD8+ and CD4+ T cells were purified by magnetic negative isolation, whereas CD8+ TEMRA cells were enriched by FACS. Blood was collected in EDTA tubes and processed within 24 hours, with PBMCs isolated through density gradient centrifugation. PBMCs intended for TCR sequencing were cryopreserved in liquid nitrogen and were subsequently thawed in a 37 degrees C water bath. The sorted or isolated CD4+, CD8+ and CD8+ TEMRA cells had a purity of 90% or higher. The paper as a whole reports these results and caveats: Some 15 and five Susac-specific public clones were found in the total CD8+ and CD8+ TEMRA repertoires, respectively. The study acknowledged that relatively few individuals were included in the TCR sequencing and HLA analysis. CD8+ repertoires in Susac syndrome showed clonal expansion, which was highest in CD8+ TEMRA cells and was greater in clinically active patients than in remitting patients.

The V and J ends are trimmed by 3 bases and 0 bases, leaving 18 bases between them. From the germline V gene (reference sequence), CDR1 is DFQATT and CDR2 is SNEGSKA. Including the terminal cysteine and phenylalanine, the CDR3 comprises 17 residues. CDR3 DNA only is kept here, 51 bases in frame from base 1. RNA was extracted with the RNeasy kit and about 0.45 to 1 ug was reverse transcribed using random hexamers. The immunoSEQ multiplex PCR assay, which covers 54 Vbeta and 13 Jbeta segments, was used to amplify TCR beta CDR3 regions. PCR amplification bias was corrected by using a synthetic template baseline for primer optimization and computational correction. As for how the authors treated the data: Only productive sequences were kept, with reads annotated to V, D and J genes according to IMGT and analyzed in immunoSEQ Analyzer. To calculate clonality, Shannon entropy was normalized by log2 of the number of productive unique sequences and then subtracted from one. For each patient and control, public and private clones were evaluated among the 100 most prevalent clones. Clones were defined as Susac-specific when absent from the healthy and MS cohorts, from over a thousand published viral clones and from other ImmuneACCESS disease sequences. In-frame beta chains were kept once TCRdb had trimmed the public reads at Q25 with fastp and called clones with MiXCR. One record per CDR3 amino acid sequence lists the most common genes and DNA. The V and J calls were not made by the authors but by TCRdb's processing. This sample holds approximately 87,000 distinct CDR3 sequences; approximately 96% were observed only once. More than 0.35% of the sample belongs to the ten largest clones.

This clonotype was detected only once. The clone's antigen remains unknown. No base-level quality is on record; no much larger clone is a single base apart. Weak support is all one read offers. The clonotype comes from a human donor with Susac syndrome. The sample comprised CD8+ T cells from PBMCs. The chain couples TRBV20-1 to TRBJ1-5; the D gene is possibly TRBD1, with 5 bases matching. The DNA sequence follows: TGCAGTGCTAGGGGATGGGGGGACGTGGATAGCAATCAGCCCCAGCATTTT. This encodes CSARGWGDVDSNQPQHF.